The clone carrying this T cell receptor (beta chain) was detected only a few times. The antigen is not known. The data were obtained in a study of T cell repertoires in cytomegalovirus infection. Study-wide points: The cumulative frequency of public TCR beta families identified carriers of CMV plus the relevant HLA.

TCRdb reprocessed the reads via MiXCR and lists one record per CDR3 protein. The table lists around 800,000 distinct CDR3 sequences, about 33% of them singletons. This sequence originates from a human donor in good health (CMV status not recorded). Some clones in this sample may be carry-over from other donors' samples. Sequencing was performed on cultured CD8+ T cells from PBMCs, taken from culture after CMV antigen stimulation.

The CDR3 reads CASSWGDYEQYF. As DNA, the CDR3 is TGTGCCAGCAGCTGGGGGGACTACGAGCAGTACTTC. The chain links TRBV5-5 to TRBJ2-7, with D possibly being TRBD2 (6 bases). In germline, CDR1 is SGHKS, CDR2 YYEKEE (reference sequence). V was clipped by 3 bases and J by 3 bases, with 7 bases between them. The length of the CDR3 is 12 residues. The full variable domain, its missing parts supplied by reference TRBV5-5 and TRBJ2-7, is DAGVTQSPTHLIKTRGQQVTLRCSPISGHKSVSWYQQVLGQGPQFIFQYYEKEERGRGNFPDRFSARQFPNYSSELNVNALLLGDSALYLCASSWGDYEQYFGPGTRLTVT.